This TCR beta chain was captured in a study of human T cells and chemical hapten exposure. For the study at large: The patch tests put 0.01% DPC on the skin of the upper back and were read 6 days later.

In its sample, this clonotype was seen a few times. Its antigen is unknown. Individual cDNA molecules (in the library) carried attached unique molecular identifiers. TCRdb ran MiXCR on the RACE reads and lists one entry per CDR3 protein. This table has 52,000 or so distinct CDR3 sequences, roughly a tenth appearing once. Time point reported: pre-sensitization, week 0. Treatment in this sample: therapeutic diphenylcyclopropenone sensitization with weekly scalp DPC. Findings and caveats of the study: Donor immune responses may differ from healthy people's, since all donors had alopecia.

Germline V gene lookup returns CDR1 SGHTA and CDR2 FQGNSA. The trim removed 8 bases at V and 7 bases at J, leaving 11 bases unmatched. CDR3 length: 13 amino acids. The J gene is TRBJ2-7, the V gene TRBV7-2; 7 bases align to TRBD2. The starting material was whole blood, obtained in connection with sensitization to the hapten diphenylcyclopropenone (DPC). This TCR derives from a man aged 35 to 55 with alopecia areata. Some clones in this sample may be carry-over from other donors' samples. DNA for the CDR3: TGTGCCAGCGAGAGCGCCCGGGGAGGGGAGCAGTACTTC. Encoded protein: CASESARGGEQYF.